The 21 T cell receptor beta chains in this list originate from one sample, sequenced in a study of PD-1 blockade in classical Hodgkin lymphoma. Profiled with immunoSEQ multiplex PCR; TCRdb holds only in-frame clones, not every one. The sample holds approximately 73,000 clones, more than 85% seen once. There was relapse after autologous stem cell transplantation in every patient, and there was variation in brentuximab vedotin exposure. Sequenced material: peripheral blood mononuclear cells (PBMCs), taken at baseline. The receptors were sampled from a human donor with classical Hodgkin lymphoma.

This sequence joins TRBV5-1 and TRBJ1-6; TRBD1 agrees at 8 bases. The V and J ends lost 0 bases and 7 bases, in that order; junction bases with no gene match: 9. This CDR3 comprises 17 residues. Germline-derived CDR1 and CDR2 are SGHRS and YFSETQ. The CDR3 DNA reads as TGCGCCAGCAGCTTGGGATCCCGACAGGGGTGGAATTCACCCCTCCACTTT. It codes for CASSLGSRQGWNSPLHF.

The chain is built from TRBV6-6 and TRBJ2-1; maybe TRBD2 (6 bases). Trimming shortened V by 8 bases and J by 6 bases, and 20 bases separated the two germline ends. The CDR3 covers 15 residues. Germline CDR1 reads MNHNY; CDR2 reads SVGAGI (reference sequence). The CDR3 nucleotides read TGTGCCAGCGGCATCTCGGGACTGCCACCCAATGAGCAGTTCTTC. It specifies CASGISGLPPNEQFF.

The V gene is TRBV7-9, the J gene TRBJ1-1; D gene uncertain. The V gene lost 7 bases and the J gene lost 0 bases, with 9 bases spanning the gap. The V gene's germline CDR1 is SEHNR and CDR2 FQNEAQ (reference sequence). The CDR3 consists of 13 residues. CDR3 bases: TGTGCCAGCATCCATACCATGAACACTGAAGCTTTCTTT. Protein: CASIHTMNTEAFF.

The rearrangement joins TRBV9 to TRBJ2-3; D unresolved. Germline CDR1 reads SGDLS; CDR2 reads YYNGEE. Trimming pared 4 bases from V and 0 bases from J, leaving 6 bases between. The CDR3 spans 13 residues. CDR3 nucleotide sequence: TGTGCCAGCAGCTTGGGTAGCACAGATACGCAGTATTTT. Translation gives CASSLGSTDTQYF. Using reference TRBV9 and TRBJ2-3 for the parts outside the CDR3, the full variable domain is DSGVTQTPKHLITATGQRVTLRCSPRSGDLSVYWYQQSLDQGLQFLIQYYNGEERAKGNILERFSAQQFPDLHSELNLSSLELGDSALYFCASSLGSTDTQYFGPGTRLTVL.

The CDR3 nucleotides read TGTGCCAGCAGCGACGAGAACAGGGTGAACACTGAAGCTTTCTTT. Translating it yields CASSDENRVNTEAFF. V gene TRBV5-4 combines with J gene TRBJ1-1; D is perhaps TRBD1 (6 bases). The CDR3 contains 15 residues. The V gene's germline CDR1 is SGHNT and CDR2 YYREEE (reference sequence). V gave up 4 bases and J gave up 0 bases, with 13 bases separating them.

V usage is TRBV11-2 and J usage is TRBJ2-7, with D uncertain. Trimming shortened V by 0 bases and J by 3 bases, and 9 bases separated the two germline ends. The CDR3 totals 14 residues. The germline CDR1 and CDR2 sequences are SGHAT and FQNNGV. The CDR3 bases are TGTGCCAGCAGCTTAGATGGTATGGACTACGAGCAGTACTTC. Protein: CASSLDGMDYEQYF. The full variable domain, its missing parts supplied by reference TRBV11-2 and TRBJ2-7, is EAGVAQSPRYKIIEKRQSVAFWCNPISGHATLYWYQQILGQGPKLLIQFQNNGVVDDSQLPKDRFSAERLKGVDSTLKIQPAKLEDSAVYLCASSLDGMDYEQYFGPGTRLTVT.

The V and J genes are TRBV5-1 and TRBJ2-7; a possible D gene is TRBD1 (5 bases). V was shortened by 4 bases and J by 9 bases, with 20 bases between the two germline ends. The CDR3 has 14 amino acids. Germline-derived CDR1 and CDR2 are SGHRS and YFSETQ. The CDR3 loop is CASSEDSTTGGQYF. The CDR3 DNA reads TGCGCCAGCAGCGAAGACAGCACCACCGGCGGGCAGTACTTC.

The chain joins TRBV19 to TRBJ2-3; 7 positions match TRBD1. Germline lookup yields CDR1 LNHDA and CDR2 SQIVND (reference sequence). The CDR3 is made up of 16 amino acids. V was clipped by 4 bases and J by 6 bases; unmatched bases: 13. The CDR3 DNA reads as TGTGCCAGTAGTAAACGGTACAGGGGTCAAGTGGATACGCAGTATTTT. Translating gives CASSKRYRGQVDTQYF.

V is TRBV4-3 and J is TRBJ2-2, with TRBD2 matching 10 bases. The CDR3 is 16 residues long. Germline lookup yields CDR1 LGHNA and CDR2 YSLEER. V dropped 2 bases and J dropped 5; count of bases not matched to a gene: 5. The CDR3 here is CASSQQPTSGTGELFF. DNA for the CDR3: TGCGCCAGCAGCCAACAACCGACTAGCGGGACCGGGGAGCTGTTTTTT.

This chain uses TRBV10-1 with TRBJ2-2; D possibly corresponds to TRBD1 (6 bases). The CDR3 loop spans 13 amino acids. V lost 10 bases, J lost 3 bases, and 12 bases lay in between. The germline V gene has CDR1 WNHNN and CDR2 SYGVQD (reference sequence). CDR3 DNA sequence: TGCGCCATCCGAACAGGGTACACCGGGGAGCTGTTTTTT. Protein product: CAIRTGYTGELFF.

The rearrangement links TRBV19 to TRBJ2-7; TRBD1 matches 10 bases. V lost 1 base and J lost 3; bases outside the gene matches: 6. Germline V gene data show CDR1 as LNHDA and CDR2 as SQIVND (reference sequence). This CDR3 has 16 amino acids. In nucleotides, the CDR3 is TGTGCCAGTAGTATAGGCGTGCGGGACAGGGGCTACGAGCAGTACTTC. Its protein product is CASSIGVRDRGYEQYF.

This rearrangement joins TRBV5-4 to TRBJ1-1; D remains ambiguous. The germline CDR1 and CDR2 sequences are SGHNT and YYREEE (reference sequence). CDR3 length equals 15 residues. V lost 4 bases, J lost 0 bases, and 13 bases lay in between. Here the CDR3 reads CASSHGTQMNTEAFF. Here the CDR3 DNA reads TGTGCCAGCAGCCACGGCACACAAATGAACACTGAAGCTTTCTTT.

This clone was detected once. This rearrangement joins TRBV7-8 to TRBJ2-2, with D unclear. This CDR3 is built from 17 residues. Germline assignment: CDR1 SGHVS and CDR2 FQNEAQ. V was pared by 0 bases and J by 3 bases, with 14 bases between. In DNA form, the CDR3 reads TGTGCCAGCAGCTTAGCCAGCCCCTTAAAGTACACCGGGGAGCTGTTTTTT. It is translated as CASSLASPLKYTGELFF.

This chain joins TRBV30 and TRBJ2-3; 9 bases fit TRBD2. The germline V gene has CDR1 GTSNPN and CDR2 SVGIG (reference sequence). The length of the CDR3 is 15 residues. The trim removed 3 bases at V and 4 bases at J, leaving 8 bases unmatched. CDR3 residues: CAWSLAGLGADTQYF. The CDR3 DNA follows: TGTGCCTGGAGCCTAGCGGGATTAGGGGCAGATACGCAGTATTTT. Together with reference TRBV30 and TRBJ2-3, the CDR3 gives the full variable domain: SQTIHQWPATLVQPVGSPLSLECTVEGTSNPNLYWYRQAAGRGLQLLFYSVGIGQISSEVPQNLSASRPQDRQFILSSKKLLLSDSGFYLCAWSLAGLGADTQYFGPGTRLTVL.

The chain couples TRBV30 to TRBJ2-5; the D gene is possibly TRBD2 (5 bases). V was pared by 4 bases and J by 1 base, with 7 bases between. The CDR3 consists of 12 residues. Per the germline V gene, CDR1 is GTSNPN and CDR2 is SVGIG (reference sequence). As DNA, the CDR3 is TGTGCCTGGAAACTAGTCCAAGAGACCCAGTACTTC. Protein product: CAWKLVQETQYF.

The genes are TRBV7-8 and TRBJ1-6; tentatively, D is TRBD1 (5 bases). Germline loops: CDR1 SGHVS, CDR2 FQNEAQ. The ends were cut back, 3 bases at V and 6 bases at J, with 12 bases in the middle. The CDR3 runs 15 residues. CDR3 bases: TGTGCCAGCAGCTTCATTCAGGGTCCTAATTCACCCCTCCACTTT. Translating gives CASSFIQGPNSPLHF.

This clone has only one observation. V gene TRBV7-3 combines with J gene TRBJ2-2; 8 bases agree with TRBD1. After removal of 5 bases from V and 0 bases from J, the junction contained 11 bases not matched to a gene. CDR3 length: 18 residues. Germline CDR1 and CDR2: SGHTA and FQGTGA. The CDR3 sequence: CASSPYPTGGPNTGELFF. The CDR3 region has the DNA TGTGCCAGCAGCCCATACCCAACAGGGGGACCGAACACCGGGGAGCTGTTTTTT. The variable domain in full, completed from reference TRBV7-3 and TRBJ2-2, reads GAGVSQTPSNKVTEKGKYVELRCDPISGHTALYWYRQSLGQGPEFLIYFQGTGAADDSGLPNDRFFAVRPEGSVSTLKIQRTERGDSAVYLCASSPYPTGGPNTGELFFGEGSRLTVL.

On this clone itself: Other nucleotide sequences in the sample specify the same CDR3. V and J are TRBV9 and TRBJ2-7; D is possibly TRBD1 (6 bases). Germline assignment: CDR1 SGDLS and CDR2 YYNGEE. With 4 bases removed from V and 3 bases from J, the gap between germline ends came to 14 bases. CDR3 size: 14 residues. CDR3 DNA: TGTGCCAGCAGCCCTCCGGGACACCACTACGAGCAGTACTTC. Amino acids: CASSPPGHHYEQYF.

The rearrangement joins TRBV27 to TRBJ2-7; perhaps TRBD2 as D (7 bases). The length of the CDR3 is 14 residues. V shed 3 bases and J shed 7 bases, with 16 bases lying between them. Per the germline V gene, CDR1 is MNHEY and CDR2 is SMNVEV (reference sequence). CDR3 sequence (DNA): TGTGCCAGCAGTTTGTTTCAGGGGAGGGAGGAGCAGTACTTC. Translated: CASSLFQGREEQYF.

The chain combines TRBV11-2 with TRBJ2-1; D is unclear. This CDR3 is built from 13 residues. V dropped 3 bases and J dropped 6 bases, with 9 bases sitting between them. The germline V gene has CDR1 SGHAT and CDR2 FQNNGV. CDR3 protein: CASSFLNGNEQFF. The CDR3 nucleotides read TGTGCCAGCAGCTTTCTGAACGGCAATGAGCAGTTCTTC. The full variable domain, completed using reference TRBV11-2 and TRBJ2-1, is EAGVAQSPRYKIIEKRQSVAFWCNPISGHATLYWYQQILGQGPKLLIQFQNNGVVDDSQLPKDRFSAERLKGVDSTLKIQPAKLEDSAVYLCASSFLNGNEQFFGPGTRLTVL.

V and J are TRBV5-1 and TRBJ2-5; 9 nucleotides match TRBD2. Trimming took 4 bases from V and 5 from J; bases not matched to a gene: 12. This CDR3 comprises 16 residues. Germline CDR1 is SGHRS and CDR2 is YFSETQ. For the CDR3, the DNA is TGCGCCAGCAGCCCCGGGGTAGCGGGGGAAAGGGAGACCCAGTACTTC. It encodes CASSPGVAGERETQYF.